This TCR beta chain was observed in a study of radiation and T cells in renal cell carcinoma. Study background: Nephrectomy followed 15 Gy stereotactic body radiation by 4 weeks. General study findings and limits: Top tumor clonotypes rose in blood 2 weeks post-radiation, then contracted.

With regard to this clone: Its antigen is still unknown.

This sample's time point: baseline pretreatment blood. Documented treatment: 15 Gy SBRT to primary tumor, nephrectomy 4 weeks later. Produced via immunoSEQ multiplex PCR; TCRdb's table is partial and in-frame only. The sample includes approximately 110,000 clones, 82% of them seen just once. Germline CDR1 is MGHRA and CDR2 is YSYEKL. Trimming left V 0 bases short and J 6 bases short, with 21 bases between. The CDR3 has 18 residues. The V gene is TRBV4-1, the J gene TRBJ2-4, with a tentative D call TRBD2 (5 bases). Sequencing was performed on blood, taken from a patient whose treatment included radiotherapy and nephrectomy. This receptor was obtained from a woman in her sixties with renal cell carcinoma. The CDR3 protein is CASSQDWERGPLGNIQYF. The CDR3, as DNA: TGCGCCAGCAGCCAAGATTGGGAGCGAGGGCCTCTGGGAAACATTCAGTACTTC.